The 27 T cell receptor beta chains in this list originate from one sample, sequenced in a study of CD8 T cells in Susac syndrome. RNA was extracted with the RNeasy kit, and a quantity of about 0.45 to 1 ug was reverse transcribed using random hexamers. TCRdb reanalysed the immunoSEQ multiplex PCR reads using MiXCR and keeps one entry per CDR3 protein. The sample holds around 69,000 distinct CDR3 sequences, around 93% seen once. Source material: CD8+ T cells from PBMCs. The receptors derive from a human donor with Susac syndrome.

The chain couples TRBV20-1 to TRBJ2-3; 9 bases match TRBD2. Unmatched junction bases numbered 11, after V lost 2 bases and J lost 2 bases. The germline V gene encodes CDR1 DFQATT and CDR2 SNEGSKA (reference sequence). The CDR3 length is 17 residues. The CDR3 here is CSARFLGLARTTDTQYF. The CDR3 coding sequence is TGCAGTGCTAGATTCCTCGGACTAGCGAGGACCACAGATACGCAGTATTTT.

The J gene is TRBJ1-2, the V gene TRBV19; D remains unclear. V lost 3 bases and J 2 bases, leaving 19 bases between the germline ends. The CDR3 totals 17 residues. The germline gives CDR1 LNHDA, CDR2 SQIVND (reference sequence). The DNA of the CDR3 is TGTGCCAGTAGTATTGGAGCAGGCGGGCTTCGGAACTATGGCTACACCTTC. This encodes CASSIGAGGLRNYGYTF.

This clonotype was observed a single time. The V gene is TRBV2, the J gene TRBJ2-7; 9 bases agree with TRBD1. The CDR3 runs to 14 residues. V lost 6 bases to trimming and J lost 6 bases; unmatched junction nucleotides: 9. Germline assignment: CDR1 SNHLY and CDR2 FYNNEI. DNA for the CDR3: TGTGCCAGCAGAGCCGGGACAGGGACCGGCGAGCAGTACTTC. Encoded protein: CASRAGTGTGEQYF. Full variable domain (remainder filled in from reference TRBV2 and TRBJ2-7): EPEVTQTPSHQVTQMGQEVILRCVPISNHLYFYWYRQILGQKVEFLVSFYNNEISEKSEIFDDQFSVERPDGSNFTLKIRSTKLEDSAMYFCASRAGTGTGEQYFGPGTRLTVT.

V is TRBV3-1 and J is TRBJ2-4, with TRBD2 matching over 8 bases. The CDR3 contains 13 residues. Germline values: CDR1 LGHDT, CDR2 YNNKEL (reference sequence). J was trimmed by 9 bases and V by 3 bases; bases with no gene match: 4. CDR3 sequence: CASSHGLAAIQYF. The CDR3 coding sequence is TGTGCCAGCAGCCACGGACTAGCAGCCATTCAGTACTTC.

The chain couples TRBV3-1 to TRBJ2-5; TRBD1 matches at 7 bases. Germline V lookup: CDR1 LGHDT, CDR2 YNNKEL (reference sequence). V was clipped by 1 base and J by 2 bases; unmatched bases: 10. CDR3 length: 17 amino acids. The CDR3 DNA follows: TGTGCCAGCAGCCAAGTCGTGAGTTTCAGGGGGCAAGAGACCCAGTACTTC. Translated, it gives CASSQVVSFRGQETQYF.

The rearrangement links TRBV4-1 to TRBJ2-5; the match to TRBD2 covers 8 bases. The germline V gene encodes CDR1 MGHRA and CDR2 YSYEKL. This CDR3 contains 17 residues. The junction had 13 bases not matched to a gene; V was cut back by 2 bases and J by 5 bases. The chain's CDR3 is CASSQRLVSGGRETQYF. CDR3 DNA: TGCGCCAGCAGCCAACGTCTGGTCAGCGGGGGACGGGAGACCCAGTACTTC.

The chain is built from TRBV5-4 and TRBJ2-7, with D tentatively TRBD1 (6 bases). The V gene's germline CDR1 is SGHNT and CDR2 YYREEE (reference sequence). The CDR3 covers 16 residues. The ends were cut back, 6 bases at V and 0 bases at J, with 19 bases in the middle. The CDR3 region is CASILYRAIGSYEQYF. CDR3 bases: TGTGCCAGCATCCTTTACAGGGCAATTGGCTCCTACGAGCAGTACTTC.

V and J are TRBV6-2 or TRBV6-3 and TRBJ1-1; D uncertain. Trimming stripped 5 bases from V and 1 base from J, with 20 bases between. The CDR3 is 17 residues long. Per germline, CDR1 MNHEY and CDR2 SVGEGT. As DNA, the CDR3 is TGTGCCAGCAGTACGCCGACAAGCCCCTGGGGGAACACTGAAGCTTTCTTT. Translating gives CASSTPTSPWGNTEAFF.

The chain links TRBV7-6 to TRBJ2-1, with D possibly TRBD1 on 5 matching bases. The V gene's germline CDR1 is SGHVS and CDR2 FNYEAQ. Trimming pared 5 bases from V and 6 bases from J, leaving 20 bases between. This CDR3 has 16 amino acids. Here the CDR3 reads CASSTIDQGMGNEQFF. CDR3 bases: TGTGCCAGCAGCACAATTGACCAGGGAATGGGCAATGAGCAGTTCTTC.

CDR3 residues: CASSLRRGLSTEAFF. CDR3 nucleotide sequence: TGTGCCAGCAGCTTAAGGAGGGGTTTGAGCACTGAAGCTTTCTTT. The rearrangement links TRBV7-2 to TRBJ1-1; perhaps TRBD1 as D (5 bases). The germline V and J ends were trimmed by 2 bases and 4 bases, with 14 bases remaining between them. In germline, CDR1 is SGHTA, CDR2 FQGNSA. This CDR3 is 15 amino acids long.

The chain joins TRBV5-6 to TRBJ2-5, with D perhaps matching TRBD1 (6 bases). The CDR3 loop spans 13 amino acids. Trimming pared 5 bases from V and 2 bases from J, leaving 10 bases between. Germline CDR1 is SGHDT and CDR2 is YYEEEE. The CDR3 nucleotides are TGTGCCAGCAGGACAGGACCACAAGAGACCCAGTACTTC. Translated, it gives CASRTGPQETQYF.

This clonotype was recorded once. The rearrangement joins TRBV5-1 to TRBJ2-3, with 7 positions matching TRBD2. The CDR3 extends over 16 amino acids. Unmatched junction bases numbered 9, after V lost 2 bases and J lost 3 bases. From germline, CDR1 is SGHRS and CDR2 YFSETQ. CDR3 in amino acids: CASSFKQERGTDTQYF. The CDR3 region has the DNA TGCGCCAGCAGCTTCAAGCAGGAGCGGGGAACAGATACGCAGTATTTT.

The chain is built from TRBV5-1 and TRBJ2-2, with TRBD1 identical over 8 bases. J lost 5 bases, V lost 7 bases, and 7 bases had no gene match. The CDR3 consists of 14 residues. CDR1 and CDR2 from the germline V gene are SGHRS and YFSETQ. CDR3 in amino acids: CASGGQGGTGELFF. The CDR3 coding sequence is TGCGCCAGCGGAGGACAGGGAGGAACCGGGGAGCTGTTTTTT.

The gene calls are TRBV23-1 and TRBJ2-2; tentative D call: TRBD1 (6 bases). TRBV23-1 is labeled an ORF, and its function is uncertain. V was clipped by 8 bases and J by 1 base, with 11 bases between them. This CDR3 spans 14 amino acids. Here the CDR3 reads CASRDMWNTGELFF. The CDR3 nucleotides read TGCGCCAGCCGGGACATGTGGAACACCGGGGAGCTGTTTTTT.

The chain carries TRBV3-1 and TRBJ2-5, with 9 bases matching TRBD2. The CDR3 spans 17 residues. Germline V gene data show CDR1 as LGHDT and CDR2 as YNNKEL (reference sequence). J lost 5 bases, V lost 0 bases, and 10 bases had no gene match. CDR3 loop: CASSQDSAGTSRETQYF. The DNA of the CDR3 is TGTGCCAGCAGCCAAGATTCTGCCGGGACTAGCCGGGAGACCCAGTACTTC.

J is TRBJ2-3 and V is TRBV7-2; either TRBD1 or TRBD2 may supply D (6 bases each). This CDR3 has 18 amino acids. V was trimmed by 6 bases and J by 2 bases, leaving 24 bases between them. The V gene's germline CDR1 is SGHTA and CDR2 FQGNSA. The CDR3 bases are TGTGCCAGCAGGCAAGACGGAGGGGGGACTCCGAACACAGATACGCAGTATTTT. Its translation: CASRQDGGGTPNTDTQYF.

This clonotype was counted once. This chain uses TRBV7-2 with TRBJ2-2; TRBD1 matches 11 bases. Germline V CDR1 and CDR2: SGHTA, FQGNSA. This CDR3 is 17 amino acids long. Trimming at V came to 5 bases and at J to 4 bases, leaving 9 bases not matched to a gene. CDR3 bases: TGTGCCAGCAGCGCCCAGGGACAGGGGGGAGGCACCGGGGAGCTGTTTTTT. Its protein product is CASSAQGQGGGTGELFF.

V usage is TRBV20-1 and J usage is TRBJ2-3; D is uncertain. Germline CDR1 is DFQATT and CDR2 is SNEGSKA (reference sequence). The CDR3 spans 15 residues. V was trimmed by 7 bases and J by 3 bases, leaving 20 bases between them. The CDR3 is CSVLRPTNRTDTQYF. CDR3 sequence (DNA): TGCAGTGTCCTCCGGCCCACCAATCGGACAGATACGCAGTATTTT.

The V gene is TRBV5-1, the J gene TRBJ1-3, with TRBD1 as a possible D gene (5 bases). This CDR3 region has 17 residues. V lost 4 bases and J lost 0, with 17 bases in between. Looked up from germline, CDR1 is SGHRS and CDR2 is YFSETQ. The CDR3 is CASSRRAAGNSGNTIYF. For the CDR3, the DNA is TGCGCCAGCAGCCGGAGGGCGGCAGGGAACTCTGGAAACACCATATATTTT.

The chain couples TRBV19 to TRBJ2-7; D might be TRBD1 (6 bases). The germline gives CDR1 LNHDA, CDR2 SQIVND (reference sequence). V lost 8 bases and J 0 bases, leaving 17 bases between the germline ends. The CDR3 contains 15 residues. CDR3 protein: CASSLHGQTSYEQYF. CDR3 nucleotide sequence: TGTGCCAGTTCTTTGCACGGACAGACCTCCTACGAGCAGTACTTC.

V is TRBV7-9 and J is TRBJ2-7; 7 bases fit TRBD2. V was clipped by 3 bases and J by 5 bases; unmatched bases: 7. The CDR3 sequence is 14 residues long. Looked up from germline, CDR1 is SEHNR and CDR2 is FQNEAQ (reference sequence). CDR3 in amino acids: CASSFLTSSHEQYF. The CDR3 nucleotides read TGTGCCAGCAGCTTTTTGACTAGCTCGCACGAGCAGTACTTC.

CDR3 in DNA: TGCGCCAGCAGCTTGACCGGGACTAGCGGCACAGATACGCAGTATTTT. Protein: CASSLTGTSGTDTQYF. V gene TRBV5-1 combines with J gene TRBJ2-3, with TRBD2 matching over 10 bases. CDR3 length equals 16 residues. Trimming at V came to 1 base and at J to 1 base, leaving 3 bases not matched to a gene. Germline CDR1 and CDR2: SGHRS and YFSETQ.

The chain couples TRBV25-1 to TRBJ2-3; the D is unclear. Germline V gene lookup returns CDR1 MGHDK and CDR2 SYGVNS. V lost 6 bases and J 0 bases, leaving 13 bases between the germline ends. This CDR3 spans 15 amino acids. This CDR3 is CASRAESASTDTQYF. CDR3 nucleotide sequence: TGTGCCAGCAGGGCGGAGTCGGCTAGCACAGATACGCAGTATTTT.

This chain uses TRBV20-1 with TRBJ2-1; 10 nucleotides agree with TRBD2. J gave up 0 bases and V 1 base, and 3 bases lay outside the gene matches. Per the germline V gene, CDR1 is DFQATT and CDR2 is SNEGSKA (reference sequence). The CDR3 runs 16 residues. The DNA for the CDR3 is TGCAGTGCTAGAGTAAGCGGGGGGGCCTCCTACAATGAGCAGTTCTTC. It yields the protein CSARVSGGASYNEQFF.

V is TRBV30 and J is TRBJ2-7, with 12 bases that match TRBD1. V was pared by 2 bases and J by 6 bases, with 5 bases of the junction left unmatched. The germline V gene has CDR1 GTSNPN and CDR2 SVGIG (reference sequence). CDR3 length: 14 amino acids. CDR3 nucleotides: TGTGCCTGGAGTTCGGGACAGGGGGCGAGCGAGCAGTACTTC. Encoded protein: CAWSSGQGASEQYF.

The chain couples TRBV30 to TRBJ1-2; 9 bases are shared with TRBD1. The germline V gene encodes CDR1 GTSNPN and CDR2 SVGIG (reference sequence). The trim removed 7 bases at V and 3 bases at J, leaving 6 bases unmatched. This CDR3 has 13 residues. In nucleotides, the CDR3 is TGTGCCTCTAACAGGGGGCGCGACTATGGCTACACCTTC. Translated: CASNRGRDYGYTF. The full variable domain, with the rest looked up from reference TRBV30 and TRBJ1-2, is SQTIHQWPATLVQPVGSPLSLECTVEGTSNPNLYWYRQAAGRGLQLLFYSVGIGQISSEVPQNLSASRPQDRQFILSSKKLLLSDSGFYLCASNRGRDYGYTFGSGTRLTVV.

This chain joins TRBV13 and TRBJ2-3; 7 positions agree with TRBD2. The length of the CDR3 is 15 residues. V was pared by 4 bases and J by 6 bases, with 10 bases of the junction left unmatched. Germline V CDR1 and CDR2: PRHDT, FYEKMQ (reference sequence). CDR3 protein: CASSSKREGWDTQYF. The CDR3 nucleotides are TGTGCCAGCAGCTCCAAGCGGGAAGGATGGGATACGCAGTATTTT.